This T cell receptor beta chain was captured in a study of shared clonotypes between healthy human individuals. This table comes from immunoSEQ multiplex PCR, and its TCRdb copy is limited to in-frame clones, with some not included. The sample lists about 1 million clones, roughly 70% occurring once. CDR1 is SGHRS, CDR2 YFSETQ, per germline. The V end lost 0 bases, the J end lost 4 bases, and 8 bases lay between the germline ends. The CDR3 consists of 14 residues. As for this clone: Additional DNA sequences in this sample encode the identical CDR3.

V is TRBV5-1 and J is TRBJ1-3, with D perhaps matching TRBD1 (6 bases). The TCR originated in a man aged 18 to 29 in good health. Sequencing was carried out using memory CD4+ T cells sorted from blood. Stated subset: CD45RA-negative fraction. This CDR3 reads CASSLAGDGNTIYF. For the CDR3, the DNA is TGCGCCAGCAGCTTGGCAGGGGACGGAAACACCATATATTTT.